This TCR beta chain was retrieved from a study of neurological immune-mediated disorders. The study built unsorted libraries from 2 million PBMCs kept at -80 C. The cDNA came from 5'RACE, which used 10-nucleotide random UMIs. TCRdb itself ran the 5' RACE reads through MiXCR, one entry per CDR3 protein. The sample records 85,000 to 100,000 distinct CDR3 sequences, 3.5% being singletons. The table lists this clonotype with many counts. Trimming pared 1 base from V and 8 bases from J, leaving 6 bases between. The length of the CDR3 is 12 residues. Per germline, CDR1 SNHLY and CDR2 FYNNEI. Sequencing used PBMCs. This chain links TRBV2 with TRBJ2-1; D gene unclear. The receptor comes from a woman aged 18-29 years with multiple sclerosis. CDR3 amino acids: CASSEGGYEQFF. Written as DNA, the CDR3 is TGTGCCAGCAGTGAAGGGGGTTATGAGCAGTTCTTC.